Listed here are 17 T cell receptor beta chains from one sample, sequenced in a study of T cell responses to AZD1222 COVID-19 vaccine. Generated by immunoSEQ multiplex PCR, the TCRdb table keeps only in-frame clones and is missing some. The data show under 130,000 clones, more than 75% seen once. The sequenced sample was peripheral blood, obtained on day 0 of AZD1222 vaccination. The receptor set was obtained from an adult in good health.

The chain carries TRBV15 and TRBJ2-2; 8 bases line up with TRBD2. CDR3 length equals 14 residues. Trimming took 5 bases from V and 3 from J; bases not matched to a gene: 2. Germline V CDR1 and CDR2: LNHNV, YYDKDF (reference sequence). In DNA, the CDR3 is TGTGCCACCAGCGTCGGGGGGGACACCGGGGAGCTGTTTTTT. Translating gives CATSVGGDTGELFF.

This clone appeared once. The chain links TRBV6-5 to TRBJ1-1, with D tentatively TRBD1 (5 bases). This CDR3 is built from 16 residues. Trimming removed 0 bases from V and 0 bases from J, with 11 bases in between. CDR1 is MNHEY and CDR2 is SVGAGI in the germline V gene. CDR3 DNA: TGTGCCAGCAGTTACTCGAGAGACAGTATGAACACTGAAGCTTTCTTT. Protein: CASSYSRDSMNTEAFF.

The genes are TRBV6-2 or TRBV6-3 and TRBJ1-6; weak D call: TRBD1 (6 bases). The germline gives CDR1 MNHEY, CDR2 SVGEGT. Trimming took 4 bases from V and 7 from J, leaving 17 bases between them. The CDR3 consists of 16 residues. CDR3 sequence reads: CASSFDRPERNSPLHF. DNA of the CDR3: TGTGCCAGCAGTTTCGACAGGCCCGAGAGGAATTCACCCCTCCACTTT.

The V call is TRBV7-2, the J call TRBJ1-2, with D uncertain. The V gene lost 2 bases and the J gene lost 3 bases, with 10 bases spanning the gap. The length of the CDR3 is 14 residues. Germline V lookup: CDR1 SGHTA, CDR2 FQGNSA. CDR3 nucleotide sequence: TGTGCCAGCAGCTTAAGCCAGTTCGACTATGGCTACACCTTC. This translates into CASSLSQFDYGYTF.

V is TRBV7-3 and J is TRBJ2-5; D perhaps matches TRBD2 (6 bases). This CDR3 contains 14 residues. Between the trimmed V and J ends, which lost 5 bases and 4 bases, there was a span of 14 bases. The germline V gene has CDR1 SGHTA and CDR2 FQGTGA. For the CDR3, the DNA is TGTGCCAGCAGCCCTGGGGGGAGTCCAGAGACCCAGTACTTC. As protein: CASSPGGSPETQYF.

V gene TRBV5-1 combines with J gene TRBJ1-2, with TRBD1 identical over 9 bases. The ends lost 8 bases at V and 7 bases at J; junction bases unmatched: 15. The CDR3 loop spans 15 amino acids. Germline CDR1 reads SGHRS; CDR2 reads YFSETQ. The CDR3 here is CASSRDRVTLGGYTF. CDR3 DNA sequence: TGCGCCAGTAGCCGGGACAGGGTAACACTGGGTGGCTACACCTTC.

V usage is TRBV27 and J usage is TRBJ2-2; possible D gene TRBD2, 5 bases. V lost 7 bases and J 4 bases, leaving 13 bases between the germline ends. The germline V gene has CDR1 MNHEY and CDR2 SMNVEV (reference sequence). The CDR3 has 14 residues. This chain's CDR3 is CASTTRGSTGELFF. DNA of the CDR3: TGTGCCAGCACTACTCGGGGATCCACCGGGGAGCTGTTTTTT.

This clone has only one observation. The chain is built from TRBV7-2 and TRBJ1-6; weak D call: TRBD1 (5 bases). V lost 3 bases, J lost 7 bases, and 13 bases lay in between. Per the germline V gene, CDR1 is SGHTA and CDR2 is FQGNSA. The CDR3 has 15 amino acids. CDR3 in amino acids: CASSFVSRGNSPLHF. CDR3 nucleotide sequence: TGTGCCAGCAGCTTCGTTTCAAGGGGCAATTCACCCCTCCACTTT.

The rearrangement joins TRBV19 to TRBJ1-5; unclear D gene. V lost 3 bases to trimming and J lost 2 bases, with 20 bases between them. The germline V gene has CDR1 LNHDA and CDR2 SQIVND (reference sequence). This CDR3 region has 18 residues. CDR3 in DNA: TGTGCCAGTAGTATGCGGGCAGGTCGGGGTATTGGCAATCAGCCCCAGCATTTT. Its translation: CASSMRAGRGIGNQPQHF.

This clone was picked up a small number of times. The chain combines TRBV6-5 with TRBJ1-1; 9 nucleotides match TRBD1. Germline CDR1 reads MNHEY; CDR2 reads SVGAGI. This CDR3 comprises 14 residues. After removal of 6 bases from V and 3 bases from J, the junction contained 5 bases not matched to a gene. The CDR3 loop is CASRTGGKDTEAFF. As DNA, the CDR3 is TGTGCCAGCAGGACAGGGGGGAAGGACACTGAAGCTTTCTTT.

The chain has TRBV4-2 and TRBJ2-5; possibly TRBD1 or TRBD2 for D (7 bases each). The germline CDR1 and CDR2 sequences are LGHNA and YNFKEQ. Trimming left V 1 base short and J 4 bases short, with 16 bases between. The CDR3 is 16 residues long. The CDR3 DNA is TGTGCCAGCAGCCAAGGACAGGGAGGGTTGGGAGAGACCCAGTACTTC. It specifies CASSQGQGGLGETQYF.

The chain uses TRBV12-5 and TRBJ1-2; D not resolved. Germline loops: CDR1 LGHNT, CDR2 FRNRAP. The CDR3 is made up of 10 amino acids. V lost 0 bases, J lost 7 bases, and 0 bases lay in between. The CDR3 is CASGLVGYTF. The CDR3 bases are TGTGCTAGTGGTTTGGTTGGCTACACCTTC.

The chain couples TRBV6-2 or TRBV6-3 to TRBJ1-5, with D tentatively TRBD1 (6 bases). The CDR3 covers 14 residues. The V and J ends lost 2 bases and 5 bases respectively, with 10 bases between them. CDR1 MNHEY and CDR2 SVGEGT come from the germline V gene. The CDR3 loop is CASSYPQGHQPQHF. The CDR3 DNA sequence: TGTGCCAGCAGTTACCCCCAGGGGCATCAGCCCCAGCATTTT.

This clone was picked up one time. This chain connects TRBV14 to TRBJ2-2; 7 nucleotides align to TRBD1. The CDR3 totals 16 residues. Germline V gene data show CDR1 as SGHDN and CDR2 as FVKESK. Unmatched junction bases numbered 4, after V lost 3 bases and J lost 0 bases. For the CDR3, the DNA is TGTGCCAGCAGCCACAAAGGACAGGCGAACACCGGGGAGCTGTTTTTT. Translated: CASSHKGQANTGELFF.

The chain recombines TRBV28 with TRBJ1-2, with D possibly matching TRBD1 (5 bases). The CDR3 is made up of 16 amino acids. Germline V gene lookup returns CDR1 MDHEN and CDR2 SYDVKM. With 5 bases removed from V and 2 bases from J, the gap between germline ends came to 18 bases. The CDR3 DNA is TGTGCCAGCAGTCCTGGGGGGATGGGGGGAAACTATGGCTACACCTTC. Translating it yields CASSPGGMGGNYGYTF.

The chain combines TRBV11-1 with TRBJ1-1; D is possibly TRBD1 (6 bases). The germline V and J ends were trimmed by 1 base and 4 bases, with 16 bases remaining between them. CDR3 size: 16 residues. Looked up from germline, CDR1 is SGHAT and CDR2 is FQDESV (reference sequence). CDR3 nucleotides: TGTGCCAGCAGCTTAGAAATCTGGGGGCGACGCACTGAAGCTTTCTTT. Residues: CASSLEIWGRRTEAFF.

The chain has TRBV2 and TRBJ2-7, with 10 bases lining up with TRBD2. CDR3 length: 15 residues. V trimming: 0 bases; J trimming: 6 bases; junction bases outside the gene matches: 5. The germline V gene encodes CDR1 SNHLY and CDR2 FYNNEI. Here the CDR3 DNA reads TGTGCCAGCAGTGAAGCGGGGCTAGCGGGGGCCGAGCAGTACTTC. Residues: CASSEAGLAGAEQYF.